This T cell receptor (beta chain) appears in the sequencing data of a study of cytomegalovirus exposure and HLA in healthy donors. Study-level points and caveats: Versus the approximately 700-donor mean, an Asian-associated ancestry cluster reportedly showed fewer N-insertions in a later analysis. Overall, approximately 150 TCR beta chains were annotated as cytomegalovirus-associated. An analysis that came later showed most CMV-associated TCR beta chains appearing HLA-restricted.

The V end was cut by 9 bases, the J end by 2 bases, with 16 bases between. Germline V gives CDR1 MGHDK, CDR2 SYGVNS. There are 14 residues in the CDR3. PCR amplification relied on 60 Vbeta primers (plus 13 Jbeta primers). Method: immunoSEQ multiplex PCR; TCRdb's copy keeps in-frame clones and lacks some. Here the sample spans fewer than 130,000 clones, about 80% being singletons. As to this clone: Its specificity is not known.

The sequence was collected from a female donor in good health and CMV-seropositive. The chain links TRBV25-1 to TRBJ1-1; TRBD1 is a possible D gene (6 bases). The source material was PBMCs. The CDR3 loop is CASSLIQGNTEAFF. CDR3 nucleotides: TGTGCCAGTTCCTTGATACAGGGTAACACTGAAGCTTTCTTT.